The 7 T cell receptor beta chains below come from one sample, sequenced in a study of type 1 regulatory T cells. TCRdb re-analysed the reads in MiXCR, keeping a single row per CDR3 protein. This sample has 80,000 to 100,000 distinct CDR3 sequences, with less than 40% found just once. The source material was CD4+ T cells, either the whole sample or a sorted fraction (not recorded which). These receptors were taken from a human donor in good health.

The rearrangement joins TRBV28 to TRBJ1-2; TRBD1 matches 9 bases. With 5 bases clipped from V and 4 bases from J, the junction kept 8 bases outside the gene matches. Germline loops: CDR1 MDHEN, CDR2 SYDVKM. This CDR3 region has 15 residues. CDR3 sequence (DNA): TGTGCCAGCAGTCTCTATCCGGGACAGGGCTATGGCTACACCTTC. Protein sequence: CASSLYPGQGYGYTF.

This clonotype was picked up many times. CDR3 in amino acids: CASSRQGRSGYTF. The CDR3 DNA sequence: TGTGCCAGCAGTAGACAGGGGCGTTCTGGCTACACCTTC. This chain joins TRBV12-3 or TRBV12-4 and TRBJ1-2, with 8 bases aligning to TRBD1. The J segment lost 7 bases and the V segment lost 5 bases, leaving 6 bases of the junction unmatched. The CDR3 is 13 amino acids.

This rearrangement joins TRBV7-3 to TRBJ2-5; 7 nucleotides agree with TRBD2. Germline CDR1 reads SGHTA; CDR2 reads FQGTGA. Unmatched junction bases numbered 8, after V lost 3 bases and J lost 1 base. The CDR3 loop spans 16 amino acids. CDR3 amino acids: CASSLNGGSSQETQYF. The CDR3 nucleotides read TGTGCCAGCAGCTTGAACGGCGGGAGCTCCCAAGAGACCCAGTACTTC.

This clonotype was seen only a few times. Germline is not matched at one junction end, which may reflect a read error. The J gene is TRBJ1-6, the V gene TRBV2; 7 bases map to TRBD1. Germline lookup yields CDR1 SNHLY and CDR2 FYNNEI. The CDR3 loop spans 17 amino acids. CDR3 in DNA: TGTGCCAGCAGGGAAGATACAGGGGCCTCCTATAATTCACCCCTCCACTTT. This encodes CASREDTGASYNSPLHF.

The chain uses TRBV6-5 and TRBJ1-1; a possible D gene is TRBD1 (5 bases). Germline assignment: CDR1 MNHEY and CDR2 SVGAGI. The ends were cut back, 2 bases at V and 3 bases at J, with 13 bases in the middle. This CDR3 is built from 15 residues. CDR3 in DNA: TGTGCCAGCAGTTACCACCGGGGCGCGGACACTGAAGCTTTCTTT. Residues: CASSYHRGADTEAFF.

The V call is TRBV5-3, the J call TRBJ2-5; no definite D call. TRBV5-3 is an open reading frame whose function is uncertain. Trimming left V 4 bases short and J 3 bases short, with 31 bases between. This CDR3 comprises 20 residues. The CDR3 region is CARSATLRFQEPINEETQYF. The CDR3, as DNA: TGTGCCAGAAGCGCTACCCTGAGATTTCAAGAACCTATTAACGAAGAGACCCAGTACTTC.

This clonotype was counted between two and nine times. V and J are TRBV2 and TRBJ2-3; the D call may be TRBD1 or TRBD2 (5 bases each). The CDR3 runs 13 residues. Trimming took off 7 bases at V and 5 bases at J, with 13 bases between the two ends. From germline, CDR1 is SNHLY and CDR2 FYNNEI. The CDR3 DNA sequence: TGTGCCAGCACCCGGGACCGCAGAGATACGCAGTATTTT. Translation gives CASTRDRRDTQYF.